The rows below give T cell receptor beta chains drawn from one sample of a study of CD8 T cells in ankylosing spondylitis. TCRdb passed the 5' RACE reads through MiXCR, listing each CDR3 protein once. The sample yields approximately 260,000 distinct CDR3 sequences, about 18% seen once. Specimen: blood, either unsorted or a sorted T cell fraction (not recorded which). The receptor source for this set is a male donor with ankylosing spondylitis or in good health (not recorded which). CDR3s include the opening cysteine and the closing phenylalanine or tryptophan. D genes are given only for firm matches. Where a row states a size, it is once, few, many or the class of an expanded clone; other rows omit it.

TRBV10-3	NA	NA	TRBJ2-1	CAISESGTGKAQRGHF	TGTGCCATCAGTGAGTCAGGGACAGGGAAGGCCCAGCGGGGGCACTTC
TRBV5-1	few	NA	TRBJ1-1	CASSWGGQINTEAFF	TGCGCCAGCAGCTGGGGCGGACAAATCAACACTGAAGCTTTCTTT
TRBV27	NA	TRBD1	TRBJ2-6	CASKTFSGGYDSGANVLTF	TGTGCCAGCAAAACTTTTTCAGGGGGTTACGACTCTGGGGCCAACGTCCTGACTTTC
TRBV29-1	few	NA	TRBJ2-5	CSVESVLGNQETQYF	TGCAGCGTTGAATCAGTTTTGGGGAACCAAGAGACCCAGTACTTC
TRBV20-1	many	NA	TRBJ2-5	CSARERDSQETQYF	TGCAGTGCTAGAGAGCGGGACAGCCAAGAGACCCAGTACTTC
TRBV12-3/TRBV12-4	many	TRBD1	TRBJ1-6	CASSLPGQGDSPLHF	TGTGCCAGCAGCCTACCGGGACAGGGAGATTCACCCCTCCACTTT
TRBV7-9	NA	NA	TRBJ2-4	CASSLYGGRKAKNIQYF	TGTGCCAGCAGCTTATACGGAGGACGTAAAGCCAAAAACATTCAGTACTTC
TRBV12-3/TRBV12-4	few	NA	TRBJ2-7	CASSLHIYEQYF	TGTGCCAGCAGTCTGCACATTTACGAGCAGTACTTC
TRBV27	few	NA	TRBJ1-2	CASSFGPQPSGYTF	TGTGCCAGCAGTTTTGGACCCCAGCCGAGTGGCTACACCTTC
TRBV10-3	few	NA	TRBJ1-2	CAISGPLRRGNYGYTF	TGTGCCATCAGTGGCCCCTTAAGGAGGGGGAACTATGGCTACACCTTC
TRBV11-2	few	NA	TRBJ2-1	CASSSVADYNEQFF	TGTGCCAGCAGCTCCGTAGCTGACTACAATGAGCAGTTCTTC
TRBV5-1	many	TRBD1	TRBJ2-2	CASSLSQGLGAGELFF	TGCGCCAGCAGTTTGTCACAGGGGTTGGGCGCCGGGGAGCTGTTTTTT
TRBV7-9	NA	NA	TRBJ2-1	CASTTGHSYNEQFF	TGTGCCAGCACTACGGGACACTCCTACAATGAGCAGTTCTTC
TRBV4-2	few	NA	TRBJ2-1	CASSQEAVQQFF	TGTGCCAGCAGCCAAGAAGCGGTCCAGCAGTTCTTC
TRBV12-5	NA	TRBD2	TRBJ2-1	CASCKGVLAGPYNEQFF	TGTGCCAGCTGCAAAGGGGTACTAGCGGGCCCCTACAATGAGCAGTTCTTC
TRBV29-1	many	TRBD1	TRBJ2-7	CSVGGRDRSSEQYF	TGCAGCGTTGGGGGACGGGACAGGAGCTCCGAGCAGTACTTC
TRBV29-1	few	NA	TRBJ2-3	CSVEASDTQYF	TGCAGCGTTGAAGCCTCGGATACGCAGTATTTT
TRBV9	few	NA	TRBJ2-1	CASSDSVSYNEQFF	TGTGCCAGCAGCGATTCGGTTTCCTACAATGAGCAGTTCTTC
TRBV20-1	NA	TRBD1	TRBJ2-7	CSAGGERQGAYEQYF	TGCAGTGCTGGAGGGGAGAGACAGGGGGCTTACGAGCAGTACTTC
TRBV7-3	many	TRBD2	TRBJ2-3	CASSSGLAGTDTQYF	TGTGCCAGCAGTTCTGGACTAGCGGGCACAGATACGCAGTATTTT
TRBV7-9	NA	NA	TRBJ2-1	CATRIGVSSYNEQFF	TGTGCCACACGGATCGGGGTAAGCTCCTACAATGAGCAGTTCTTC
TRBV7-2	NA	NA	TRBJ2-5	CASSLSRPIQQSQETQYF	TGTGCCAGCAGCTTGAGTCGCCCGATACAACAATCTCAAGAGACCCAGTACTTC
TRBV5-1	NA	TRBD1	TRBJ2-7	CASRQGSHEQYF	TGCGCCAGTCGACAGGGTTCCCACGAGCAGTACTTC
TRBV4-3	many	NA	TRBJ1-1	CASSQEWDMNTEAFF	TGCGCCAGCAGCCAAGAATGGGACATGAACACTGAAGCTTTCTTT
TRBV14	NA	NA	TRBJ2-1	CASSVPAVRFDEQFF	TGTGCCAGCAGCGTCCCAGCGGTCCGTTTTGATGAGCAGTTCTTC
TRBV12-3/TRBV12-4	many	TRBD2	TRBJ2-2	CASSLGLAESGELFF	TGTGCCAGCAGTTTAGGTCTAGCGGAATCCGGGGAGCTGTTTTTT
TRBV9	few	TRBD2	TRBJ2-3	CASSEGLAIGTDTQYF	TGTGCCAGCAGCGAGGGACTAGCGATCGGTACAGATACGCAGTATTTT
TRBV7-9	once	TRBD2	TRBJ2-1	CASSPTSGIINEQFF	TGTGCCAGCAGCCCCACTAGCGGGATCATCAATGAGCAGTTCTTC
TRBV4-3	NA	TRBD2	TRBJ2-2	CASSQESGSGRMAGELFF	TGCGCCAGCAGCCAAGAATCGGGTAGCGGGAGAATGGCCGGGGAGCTGTTTTTT
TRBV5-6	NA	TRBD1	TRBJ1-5	CASSYGQGAKPQHF	TGTGCCAGCAGCTACGGACAGGGGGCAAAGCCCCAGCATTTT
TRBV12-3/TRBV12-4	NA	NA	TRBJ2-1	CASSPTALENEQFF	TGTGCCAGCAGTCCCACGGCCCTCGAAAATGAGCAGTTCTTC
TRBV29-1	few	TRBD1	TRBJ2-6	CSVEDGQGATGANVLTF	TGCAGCGTTGAAGATGGACAGGGGGCAACTGGGGCCAACGTCCTGACTTTC
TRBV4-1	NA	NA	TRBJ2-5	CASSQGAGYSETQYF	TGCGCCAGCAGCCAAGGGGCAGGGTATTCAGAGACCCAGTACTTC
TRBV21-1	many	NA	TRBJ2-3	CASSKSLAGGGGDTQYF	TGTGCCAGCAGCAAATCACTAGCGGGAGGAGGTGGGGATACGCAGTATTTT
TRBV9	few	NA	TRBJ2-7	CASSERGEFYEQYF	TGTGCCAGCAGCGAGAGGGGCGAGTTCTACGAGCAGTACTTC
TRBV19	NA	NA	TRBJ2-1	CASSIGAGQFF	TGTGCCAGTAGTATTGGGGCAGGGCAGTTCTTC